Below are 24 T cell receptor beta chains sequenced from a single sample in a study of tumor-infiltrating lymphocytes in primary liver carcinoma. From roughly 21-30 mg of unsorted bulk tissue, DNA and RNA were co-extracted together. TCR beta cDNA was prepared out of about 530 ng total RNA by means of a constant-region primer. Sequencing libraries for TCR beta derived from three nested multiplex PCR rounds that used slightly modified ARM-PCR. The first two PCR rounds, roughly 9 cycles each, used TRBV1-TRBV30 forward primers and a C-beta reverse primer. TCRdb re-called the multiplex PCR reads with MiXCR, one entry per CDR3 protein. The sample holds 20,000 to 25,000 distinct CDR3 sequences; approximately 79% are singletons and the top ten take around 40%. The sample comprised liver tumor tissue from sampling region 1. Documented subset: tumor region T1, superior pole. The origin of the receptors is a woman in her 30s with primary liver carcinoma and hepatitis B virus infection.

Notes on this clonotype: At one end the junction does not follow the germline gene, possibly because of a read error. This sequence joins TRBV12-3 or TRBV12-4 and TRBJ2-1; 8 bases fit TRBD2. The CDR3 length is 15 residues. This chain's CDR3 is CASSLSGTRVLEQFF. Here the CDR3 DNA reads TGTGCCAGCAGCCTGTCCGGGACTAGAGTACTTGAGCAATTCTTC.

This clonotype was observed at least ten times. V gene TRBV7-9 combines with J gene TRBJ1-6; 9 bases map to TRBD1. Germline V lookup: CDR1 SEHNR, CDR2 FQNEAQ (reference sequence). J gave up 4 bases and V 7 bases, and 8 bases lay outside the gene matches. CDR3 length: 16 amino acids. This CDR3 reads CASNQGQGFYNSPLHF. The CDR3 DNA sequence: TGTGCCAGCAACCAGGGACAGGGCTTTTATAATTCACCCCTCCACTTT.

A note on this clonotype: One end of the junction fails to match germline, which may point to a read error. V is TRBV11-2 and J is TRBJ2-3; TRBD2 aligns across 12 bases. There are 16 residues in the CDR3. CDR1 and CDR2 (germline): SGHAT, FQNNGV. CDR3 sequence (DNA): TGTACCAGCAGCGCGGGACTAGCGGGTATTGTTAATATGCAGTATTTT. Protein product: CTSSAGLAGIVNMQYF.

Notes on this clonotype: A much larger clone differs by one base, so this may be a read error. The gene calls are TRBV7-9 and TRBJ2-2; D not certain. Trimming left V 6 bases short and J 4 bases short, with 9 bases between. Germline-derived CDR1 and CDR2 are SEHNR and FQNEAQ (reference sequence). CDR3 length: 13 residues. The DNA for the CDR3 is TGTGCCAGCAGTAGGTGGAGCACCGGGGAGCTGTTTTTT. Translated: CASSRWSTGELFF.

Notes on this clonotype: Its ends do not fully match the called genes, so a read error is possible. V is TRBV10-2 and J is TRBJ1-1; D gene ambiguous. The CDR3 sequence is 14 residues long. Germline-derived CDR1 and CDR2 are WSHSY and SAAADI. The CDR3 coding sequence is TGCACCAGCAGTGAGTCGAAGGCGGGCACTGAAGCCTTCTTT. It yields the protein CTSSESKAGTEAFF.

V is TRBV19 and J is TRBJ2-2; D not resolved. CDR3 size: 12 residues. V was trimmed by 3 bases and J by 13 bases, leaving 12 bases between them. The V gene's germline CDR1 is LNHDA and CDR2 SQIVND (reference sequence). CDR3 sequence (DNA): TGTGCCAGTAGTATTTGGACCGGGTGGCTGTTTTTT. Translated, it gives CASSIWTGWLFF.

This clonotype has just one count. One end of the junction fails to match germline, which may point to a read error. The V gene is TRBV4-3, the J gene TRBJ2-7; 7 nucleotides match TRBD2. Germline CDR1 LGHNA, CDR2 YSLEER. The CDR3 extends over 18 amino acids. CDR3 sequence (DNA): TGTGCCAGCAGTCAAGTTGTGACGGGGGGTCACATTAGCTACGAGCAGTACTTC. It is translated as CASSQVVTGGHISYEQYF.

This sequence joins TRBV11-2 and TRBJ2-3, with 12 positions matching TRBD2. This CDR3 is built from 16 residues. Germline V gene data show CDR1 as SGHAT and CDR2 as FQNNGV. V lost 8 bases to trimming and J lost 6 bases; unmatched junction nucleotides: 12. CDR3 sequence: CASCVGLAGILDTQYF. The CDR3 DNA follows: TGTGCCAGCTGCGTGGGACTAGCGGGTATTCTTGATACGCAGTATTTT.

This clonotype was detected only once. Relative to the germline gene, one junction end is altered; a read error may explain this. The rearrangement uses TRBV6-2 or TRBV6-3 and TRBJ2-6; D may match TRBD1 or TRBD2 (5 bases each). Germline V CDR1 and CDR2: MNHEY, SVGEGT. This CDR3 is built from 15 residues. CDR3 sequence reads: CASNPRGGGANDLTF. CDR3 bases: TGCGCCAGCAACCCCCGGGGCGGTGGGGCCAACGACCTGACTTTC.

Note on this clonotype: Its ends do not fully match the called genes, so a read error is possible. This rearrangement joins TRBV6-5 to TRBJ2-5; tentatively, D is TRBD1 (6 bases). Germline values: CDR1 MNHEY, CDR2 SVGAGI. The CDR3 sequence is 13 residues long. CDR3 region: CVSNTDWGLAQYF. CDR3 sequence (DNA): TGTGTCAGCAATACCGACTGGGGGCTGGCCCAGTACTTC.

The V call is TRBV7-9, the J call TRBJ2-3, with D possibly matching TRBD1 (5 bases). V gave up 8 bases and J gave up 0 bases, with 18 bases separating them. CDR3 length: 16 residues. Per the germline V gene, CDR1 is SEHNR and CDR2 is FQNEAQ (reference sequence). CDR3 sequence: CASGSAQGVSTDTQYF. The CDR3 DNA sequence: TGTGCCAGCGGCTCGGCGCAAGGGGTTAGCACAGATACGCAGTATTTT.

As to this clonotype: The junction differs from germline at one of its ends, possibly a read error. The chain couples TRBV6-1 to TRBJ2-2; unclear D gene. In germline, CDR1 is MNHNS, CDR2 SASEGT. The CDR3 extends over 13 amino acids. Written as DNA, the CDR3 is TGTGCTAGCAGTCATAAAATTTACGGGGAGCTGTTTTTT. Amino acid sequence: CASSHKIYGELFF.

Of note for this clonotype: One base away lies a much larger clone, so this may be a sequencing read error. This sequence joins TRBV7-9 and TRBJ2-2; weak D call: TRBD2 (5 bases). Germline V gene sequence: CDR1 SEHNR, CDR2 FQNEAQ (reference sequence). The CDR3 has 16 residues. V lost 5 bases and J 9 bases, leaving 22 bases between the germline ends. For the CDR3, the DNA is TGTGCCAGCAGCCCACCGGCGGCAAGGACTGTTCGGGAGCTGTTTTTT. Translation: CASSPPAARTVRELFF.

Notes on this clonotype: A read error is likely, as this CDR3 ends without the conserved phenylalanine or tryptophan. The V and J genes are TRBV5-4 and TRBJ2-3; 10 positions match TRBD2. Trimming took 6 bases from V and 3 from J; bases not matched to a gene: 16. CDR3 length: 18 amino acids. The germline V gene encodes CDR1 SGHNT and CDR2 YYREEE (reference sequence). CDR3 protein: CASINSAASGSRTDTQYL. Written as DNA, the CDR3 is TGTGCCAGCATTAACTCGGCGGCTAGCGGGAGTCGGACAGATACGCAGTATCTT.

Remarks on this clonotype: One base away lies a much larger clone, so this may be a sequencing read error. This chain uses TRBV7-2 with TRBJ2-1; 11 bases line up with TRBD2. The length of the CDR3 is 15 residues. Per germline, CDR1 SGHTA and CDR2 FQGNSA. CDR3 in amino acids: CARSLTSGRQNEQFF. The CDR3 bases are TGTGCCCGCAGTCTTACTAGCGGGAGACAGAATGAGCAGTTCTTC.

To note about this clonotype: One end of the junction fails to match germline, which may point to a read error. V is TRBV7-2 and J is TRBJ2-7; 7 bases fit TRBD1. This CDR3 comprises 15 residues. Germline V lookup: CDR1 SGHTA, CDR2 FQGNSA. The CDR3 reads CASGLGGTVSYEQYF. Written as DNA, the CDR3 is TGTGCCAGCGGCTTAGGTGGGACAGTATCCTACGAGCAGTACTTC. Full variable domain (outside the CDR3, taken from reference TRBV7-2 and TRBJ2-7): GAGVSQSPSNKVTEKGKDVELRCDPISGHTALYWYRQSLGQGLEFLIYFQGNSAPDKSGLPSDRFSAERTGGSVSTLTIQRTQQEDSAVYLCASGLGGTVSYEQYFGPGTRLTVT.

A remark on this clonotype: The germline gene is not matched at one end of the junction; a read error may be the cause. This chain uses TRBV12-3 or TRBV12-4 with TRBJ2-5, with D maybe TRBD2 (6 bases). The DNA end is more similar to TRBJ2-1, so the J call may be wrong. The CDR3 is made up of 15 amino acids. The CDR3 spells CGSSTNPGSEETQFF. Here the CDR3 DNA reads TGTGGCAGCAGCACCAACCCCGGGAGCGAAGAGACCCAGTTCTTC.

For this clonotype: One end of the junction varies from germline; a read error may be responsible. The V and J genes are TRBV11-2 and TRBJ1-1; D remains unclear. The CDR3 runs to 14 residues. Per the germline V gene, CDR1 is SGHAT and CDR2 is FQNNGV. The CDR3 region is CASRYTMGRAEALF. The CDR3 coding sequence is TGTGCCAGCAGATATACAATGGGGAGGGCTGAAGCTCTCTTT.

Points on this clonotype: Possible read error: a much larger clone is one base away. CDR3 protein: CASSAGVLGGELFF. DNA of the CDR3: TGTGCCAGTAGTGCGGGAGTACTGGGCGGGGAGCTGTTTTTT. The J gene is TRBJ2-2, the V gene TRBV19, with 7 bases matching TRBD2. J was trimmed by 7 bases and V by 5 bases; bases with no gene match: 7. Germline V gene lookup returns CDR1 LNHDA and CDR2 SQIVND (reference sequence). This CDR3 region has 14 residues.

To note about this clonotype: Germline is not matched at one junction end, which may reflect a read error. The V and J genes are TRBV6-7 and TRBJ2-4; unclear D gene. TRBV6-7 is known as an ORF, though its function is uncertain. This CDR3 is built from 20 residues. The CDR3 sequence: CACSYPSTEAPARAKNIHYF. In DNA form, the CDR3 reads TGTGCCTGCAGTTACCCGTCGACGGAAGCACCCGCTCGAGCCAAAAACATTCACTACTTC.

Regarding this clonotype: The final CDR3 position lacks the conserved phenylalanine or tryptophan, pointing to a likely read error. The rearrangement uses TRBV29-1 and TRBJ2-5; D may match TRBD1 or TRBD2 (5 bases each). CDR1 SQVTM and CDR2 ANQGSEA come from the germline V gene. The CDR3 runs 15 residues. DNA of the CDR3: TGCAGCGTTGAAACCGGAAGGGGAGTGAGGGAGACTCAGTACCCC. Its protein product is CSVETGRGVRETQYP.

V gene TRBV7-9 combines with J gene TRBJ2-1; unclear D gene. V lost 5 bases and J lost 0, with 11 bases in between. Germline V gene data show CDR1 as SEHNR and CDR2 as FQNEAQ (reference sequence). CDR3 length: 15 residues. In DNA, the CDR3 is TGTGCCAGCAGCCCCTGGGATAGCTCCTACAATGAGCAGTTCTTC. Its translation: CASSPWDSSYNEQFF.

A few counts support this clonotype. This CDR3 reads CAINSQGTEAFF. In nucleotides, the CDR3 is TGTGCCATCAATAGCCAGGGCACTGAAGCTTTCTTT. This rearrangement joins TRBV10-3 to TRBJ1-1; TRBD1 is a possible D gene (5 bases). The germline V and J ends were trimmed by 7 bases and 4 bases, with 10 bases remaining between them. Per the germline V gene, CDR1 is ENHRY and CDR2 is SYGVKD. This CDR3 spans 12 amino acids.

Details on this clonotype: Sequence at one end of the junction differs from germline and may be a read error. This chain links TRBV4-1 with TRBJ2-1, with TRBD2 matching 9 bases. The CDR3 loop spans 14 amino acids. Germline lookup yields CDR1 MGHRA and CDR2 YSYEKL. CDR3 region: CASSKAGGYNGQFF. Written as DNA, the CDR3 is TGCGCCAGCAGCAAGGCGGGAGGGTACAATGGGCAGTTCTTC.